This T cell receptor (beta chain) was recorded in a study of T cell clones after liver transplantation. Across the study: A pre-transplant mixed lymphocyte reaction with TCRbeta sequencing defined graft-donor-reactive clones followed in post-transplant blood. Timepoints were pre-transplant, pre-withdrawal, and after withdrawal was completed or failed.

V was pared by 2 bases and J by 2 bases, with 16 bases between. Germline lookup yields CDR1 MNHNY and CDR2 SVGAGI (reference sequence). CDR3 size: 16 residues. Using immunoSEQ multiplex PCR, the repertoire was profiled, and TCRdb retains in-frame clones only, with some absent. Of under 60,000 clones detected, around 70% appear once; the ten largest clones hold 8% to 10%. Study conclusions and caveats: In a couple of subjects, few donor cells limited the measurable donor-reactive repertoire.

As regards this clone: The antigen is undetermined.

The clonotype was recovered from a human patient who received a liver transplant. Some T cells may be graft donor cells. V and J are TRBV6-6 and TRBJ2-7; D is perhaps TRBD1 or TRBD2 (5 bases each). This specimen consisted of CD4+ T cells from blood, obtained at the 22-month timepoint. CDR3 protein: CASSYSRDQNAYEQYF. For the CDR3, the DNA is TGTGCCAGCAGTTACAGCAGGGACCAAAATGCCTACGAGCAGTACTTC.